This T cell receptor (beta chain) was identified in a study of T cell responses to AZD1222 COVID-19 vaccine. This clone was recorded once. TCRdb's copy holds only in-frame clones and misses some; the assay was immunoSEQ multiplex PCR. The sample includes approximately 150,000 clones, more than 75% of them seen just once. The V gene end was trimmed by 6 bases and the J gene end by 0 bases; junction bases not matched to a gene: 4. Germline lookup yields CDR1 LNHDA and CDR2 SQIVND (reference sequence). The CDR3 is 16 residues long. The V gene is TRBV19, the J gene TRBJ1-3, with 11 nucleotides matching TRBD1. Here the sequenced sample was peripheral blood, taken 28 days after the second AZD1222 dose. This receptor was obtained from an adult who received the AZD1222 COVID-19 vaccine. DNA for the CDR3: TGTGCCAGTAGGGACAGGGGGCGACTCTCTGGAAACACCATATATTTT. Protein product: CASRDRGRLSGNTIYF. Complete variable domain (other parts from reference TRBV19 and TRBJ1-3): DGGITQSPKYLFRKEGQNVTLSCEQNLNHDAMYWYRQDPGQGLRLIYYSQIVNDFQKGDIAEGYSVSREKKESFPLTVTSAQKNPTAFYLCASRDRGRLSGNTIYFGEGSWLTVV.